The TCR beta chain under discussion was sequenced for a study of OX40 agonist ivuxolimab in advanced cancers. Overall study context: Prior therapy, whether anti-PD-1, anti-PD-L1 or anti-CTLA-4, was allowed, and 30% to 40% had some. General study points: On average, CD8+ T cells had more expanded clones than CD4+.

About this clone itself: As yet, its antigen is unknown.

Assay: immunoSEQ multiplex PCR; the TCRdb copy retains only in-frame clones and omits some. The sample lists about 21,000 clones, 83% occurring once. Baseline, cycle 4 day 1, and cycle 7 day 1 were the blood sampling points. Per the germline V gene, CDR1 is SGDLS and CDR2 is YYNGEE. The CDR3 is 13 residues long. V lost 3 bases and J 0 bases, leaving 4 bases between the germline ends. Sequenced here: CD4+ or CD8+ T cells sorted from blood, sampled in a trial of the OX40 agonist ivuxolimab. The V gene is TRBV9, the J gene TRBJ1-3; no clear D gene. The TCR sequence derives from an adult with an advanced solid tumor such as melanoma, head and neck, liver or kidney cancer. Here the CDR3 DNA reads TGTGCCAGCAGCGGCACCTCTGGAAACACCATATATTTT. This gives the protein CASSGTSGNTIYF.